The text below deals with one T cell receptor beta chain. Antigen specificity is unknown. The CDR3 consists of 15 residues. Germline-derived CDR1 and CDR2 are SNHLY and FYNNEI. The junction had 9 bases not matched to a gene; V was cut back by 7 bases and J by 3 bases. The data are from a study of cytomegalovirus exposure and HLA in healthy donors. Primers included in the PCR were 60 Vbeta and 13 Jbeta primers. Only in-frame clones appear in the TCRdb table, and some are missing; sequencing was by immunoSEQ multiplex PCR. The table has some 150,000 clones, roughly 80% seen once. Study-level findings and limits: Per a later analysis, about 18,000 TCR beta sequences showed association with HLA alleles at 0.05 false discovery rate.

Healthy bone marrow donors supplied every sample. The J gene is TRBJ1-5, the V gene TRBV2, with 7 bases that match TRBD1. The clonotype comes from a woman aged 40 to 50 in good health and CMV-seropositive. The sequenced sample was PBMCs. CDR3 coding DNA: TGTGCCAGCACCCCAGGGGGGACAGACAATCAGCCCCAGCATTTT. Encoded protein: CASTPGGTDNQPQHF.